These 15 T cell receptor beta chains were sequenced from one sample in a study of response to subunit inactivated influenza vaccine. TCRdb re-derived calls from the RT-PCR reads in MiXCR, one entry per CDR3 protein. The sample consists of a few hundred thousand distinct CDR3 sequences, approximately 20% of them appearing once. Sequencing was performed on PBMCs from blood, taken approximately 20 months after vaccination. These receptors were taken from a man aged 45-69 years who received an inactivated influenza vaccine.

This chain links TRBV10-3 with TRBJ2-1, with 7 bases lining up with TRBD2. J lost 7 bases, V lost 1 base, and 7 bases had no gene match. The CDR3 has 15 residues. CDR1 is ENHRY, CDR2 SYGVKD, per germline. CDR3 region: CAISEFAGVENEQFF. DNA of the CDR3: TGTGCCATCAGTGAGTTCGCGGGAGTTGAAAATGAGCAGTTCTTC.

This clonotype was detected a few times. This chain uses TRBV5-1 with TRBJ2-7, with 9 nucleotides matching TRBD1. V trimming: 5 bases; J trimming: 1 base; junction bases outside the gene matches: 10. The CDR3 is 16 amino acids. CDR1 SGHRS and CDR2 YFSETQ come from the germline V gene. This CDR3 reads CASRNFGGQGSYEQYF. CDR3 sequence (DNA): TGCGCCAGCAGGAACTTTGGGGGACAGGGTTCCTACGAGCAGTACTTC.

This chain joins TRBV6-2 or TRBV6-3 and TRBJ2-3; TRBD2 might be the D (5 bases). CDR3 length: 15 residues. Germline V CDR1 and CDR2: MNHEY, SVGEGT. V gave up 8 bases and J gave up 5 bases, with 20 bases separating them. The CDR3 DNA reads as TGTGCCAGCGCGCCGGGATTGCTAATGGTAGATACGCAGTATTTT. Translation gives CASAPGLLMVDTQYF.

The chain has TRBV28 and TRBJ1-1, with TRBD1 identical over 9 bases. Germline V CDR1 and CDR2: MDHEN, SYDVKM. J was trimmed by 0 bases and V by 10 bases; bases with no gene match: 6. There are 14 residues in the CDR3. The CDR3 DNA follows: TGTGCCACCCAAACAGGGGGCTTGAACACTGAAGCTTTCTTT. It yields the protein CATQTGGLNTEAFF.

This clonotype has more than one count but fewer than ten. The genes are TRBV5-6 and TRBJ1-2; no clear D gene. Trimming shortened V by 4 bases and J by 8 bases, and 18 bases separated the two germline ends. Germline V gives CDR1 SGHDT, CDR2 YYEEEE. The CDR3 is 14 amino acids. CDR3 bases: TGTGCCAGCAGCCTTGGGATCTCCCCCCGGGGCTACACCTTC. Its translation: CASSLGISPRGYTF.

This clonotype occurred a few times. The rearrangement joins TRBV12-3 or TRBV12-4 to TRBJ1-1, with no clear D. This CDR3 contains 13 residues. V shed 11 bases and J shed 1 base, with 14 bases lying between them. DNA of the CDR3: TGTGCCTCAGTCCCCAGGTCGAACACTGAAGCTTTCTTT. Protein: CASVPRSNTEAFF.

V gene TRBV29-1 combines with J gene TRBJ2-1; the D is unclear. This CDR3 region has 16 residues. Germline V CDR1 and CDR2: SQVTM, ANQGSEA. Trimming took 5 bases from V and 0 from J, leaving 17 bases between them. The CDR3 is CSVPLFTGVSYNEQFF. As DNA, the CDR3 is TGCAGCGTTCCCCTTTTTACGGGCGTCTCCTACAATGAGCAGTTCTTC.

This sequence joins TRBV10-2 and TRBJ1-5, with TRBD1 identical over 7 bases. The CDR3 sequence is 16 residues long. Trimming cost V 5 bases and J 0 bases; bases outside gene matches: 7. CDR1 and CDR2 (germline): WSHSY, SAAADI. CDR3 sequence reads: CASSLTGPDSNQPQHF. CDR3 sequence (DNA): TGCGCCAGCAGTTTGACAGGGCCAGATAGCAATCAGCCCCAGCATTTT.

This rearrangement joins TRBV20-1 to TRBJ1-2; D gene ambiguous. Germline V gives CDR1 DFQATT, CDR2 SNEGSKA (reference sequence). The CDR3 contains 13 residues. The V and J ends lost 3 bases and 0 bases respectively, with 8 bases between them. The CDR3 reads CSASNIANYGYTF. In DNA form, the CDR3 reads TGCAGTGCTAGTAACATTGCTAACTATGGCTACACCTTC.

As to this clonotype: At one end, the junction sequence differs from germline, possibly due to a read error. V and J are TRBV7-6 and TRBJ2-1, with D tentatively TRBD2 (5 bases). The length of the CDR3 is 16 residues. The germline V gene has CDR1 SGHVS and CDR2 FNYEAQ. CDR3 bases: TGTGCCAGCAGCTTAGGAAGAGCAAGAGGGTTCAATGAGCAGTTATTC. It specifies CASSLGRARGFNEQLF.

This clonotype appeared a few times. This chain joins TRBV12-3 or TRBV12-4 and TRBJ1-2; 10 nucleotides match TRBD1. The CDR3 loop spans 17 amino acids. The V and J ends lost 2 bases and 5 bases, in that order; junction bases with no gene match: 11. CDR3 in DNA: TGTGCCAGCAGTTTAAGGGACAGGGGCCGGTCGGCGTATGGCTACACCTTC. This sequence encodes CASSLRDRGRSAYGYTF.

This clonotype was counted only a few times. The chain has TRBV9 and TRBJ2-7, with D uncertain. Trimming removed 0 bases at V and 0 bases at J, with 10 bases between. The CDR3 has 15 amino acids. The germline CDR1 and CDR2 sequences are SGDLS and YYNGEE. This CDR3 reads CASSVGRSSSYEQYF. CDR3 coding DNA: TGTGCCAGCAGCGTAGGCAGGTCCAGCTCCTACGAGCAGTACTTC.

V and J are TRBV12-3 or TRBV12-4 and TRBJ2-2; 9 nucleotides match TRBD2. Trimming removed 6 bases from V and 7 bases from J; junction bases left unmatched: 6. The CDR3 is 14 amino acids. DNA of the CDR3: TGTGCCAGCAGAATTAGCGGGAGCATCGGGGAGCTGTTTTTT. Its translation: CASRISGSIGELFF.

This clonotype was picked up one time. Germline is not matched at one junction end, which may reflect a read error. The chain recombines TRBV11-2 with TRBJ2-1; 10 bases align to TRBD2. The CDR3 runs to 16 residues. Germline-derived CDR1 and CDR2 are SGHAT and FQNNGV. CDR3 nucleotide sequence: TGTGCCAGTAGCTTAGATTCTAGCGGGAGTCTCAATGAGCAGTTCTTC. It is translated as CASSLDSSGSLNEQFF.

In this sample, this clonotype turned up a few times. The chain joins TRBV10-3 to TRBJ1-2; a possible D gene is TRBD1 (6 bases). V dropped 10 bases and J dropped 1 base, with 19 bases sitting between them. The CDR3 extends over 15 amino acids. Per the germline V gene, CDR1 is ENHRY and CDR2 is SYGVKD. The CDR3 nucleotides are TGTGCCAGCCGGCGGGGACACGATATTAACTATGGCTACACCTTC. It codes for CASRRGHDINYGYTF.